The clone carrying this TCR beta chain was detected once. This entry is derived from a study of blood T cell repertoires in COVID-19. Study information: Both acute and convalescent COVID-19 samples were obtained from the United States, Italy and Spain.

The germline V gene encodes CDR1 LGHDT and CDR2 YNNKEL (reference sequence). CDR3 size: 13 residues. V shed 8 bases and J shed 2 bases, with 12 bases lying between them. Libraries were prepared by immunoSEQ multiplex PCR; TCRdb keeps only in-frame clonotypes and omits some of them. The sample has approximately 330,000 clones; nearly 90% are singletons. Across over 20 US areas, participants ranged in age from about 18 to 100 years. The recovered donors of Cohort 3 showed two negative PCRs, clearance, or symptom resolution. This sequence was found in a woman aged 25 to 39 who had recovered from COVID-19. This chain links TRBV3-1 (or the pseudogene TRBV3-2) with TRBJ2-5, with D tentatively TRBD1 (5 bases). Source material: PBMCs or T cells enriched from blood (not recorded which). The CDR3 protein is CASRTGPQETQYF. Written as DNA, the CDR3 is TGTGCCAGCCGAACAGGACCTCAAGAGACCCAGTACTTC.